A selection of T cell receptor beta chains follows, all from one sample in a study of cytomegalovirus exposure and HLA in healthy donors. Sequencing used immunoSEQ multiplex PCR; TCRdb keeps in-frame clones, though not all of them. The data hold about 140,000 clones, with 66% observed a single time. The sequencing input was PBMCs. The receptors were gathered from a woman aged 60-75 years in good health and CMV-seronegative. CDR3s include the opening cysteine and the closing phenylalanine or tryptophan. A D gene is named only where the DNA matches it firmly. Expanded clones are given a class, and other clones once, few, many or no size at all.

j_gene | d_gene | v_gene | abundance | CDR3nt | CDR3aa
TRBJ2-7 | TRBD2 | TRBV5-4 | once | TGTGCCAGCAGCTACGAACTAGCGGGAGGGTACGAGCAGTACTTC | CASSYELAGGYEQYF
TRBJ1-5 | NA | TRBV5-1 | NA | TGCGCCAGCAGCGAGGGTTCAGGGAGGAATCAGCCCCAGCATTTT | CASSEGSGRNQPQHF
TRBJ2-1 | TRBD2 | TRBV18 | NA | TGTGCCAGCTCACCAAGGGCTAGCGGGGAACACAATGAGCAGTTCTTC | CASSPRASGEHNEQFF
TRBJ1-2 | TRBD1 | TRBV7-8 | NA | TGTGCCAGCAGCCCTCGGGAGGGGGCCTATGGCTACACCTTC | CASSPREGAYGYTF
TRBJ2-5 | NA | TRBV5-1 | NA | TGCGCCAGCATCCCGCGGGCGGGACTCCCTAACGTCCAAGAGACCCAGTACTTC | CASIPRAGLPNVQETQYF
TRBJ2-5 | NA | TRBV19 | NA | TGTGCCAGTAGTATAGCGGGGGTCCCCGAGACCCAGTACTTC | CASSIAGVPETQYF
TRBJ1-1 | NA | TRBV20-1 | NA | TGCAGCGCCAAAGGAGGGACTGAAGCTTTCTTT | CSAKGGTEAFF
TRBJ1-2 | TRBD1 | TRBV19 | NA | TGTGCCAGTAGTGACCCGGGACAGTTATATGGCTACACCTTC | CASSDPGQLYGYTF
TRBJ2-2 | NA | TRBV29-1 | NA | TGCAGCCCGCCCCCGGGACATAAGAACACCGGGGAGCTGTTTTTT | CSPPPGHKNTGELFF
TRBJ2-2 | NA | TRBV27 | NA | TGTGCCAGCAGCCCGATCTCTGGGCACACCGGGGAGCTGTTTTTT | CASSPISGHTGELFF
TRBJ2-5 | NA | TRBV18 | NA | TGTGCCAGCTCAACCCTCCCGCCTACTAGCCCGGAAGAGACCCAGTACTTC | CASSTLPPTSPEETQYF
TRBJ1-6 | TRBD1 | TRBV5-6 | once | TGTGCCAGCAGCCCATTCGGGACAGGGGGCAATTCACCCCTCCACTTT | CASSPFGTGGNSPLHF
TRBJ1-1 | TRBD1 | TRBV6-5 | NA | TGTGCCAGCCGATGGGACAGCCACTCTGAAGCTTTCTTT | CASRWDSHSEAFF
TRBJ2-5 | NA | TRBV5-4 | NA | TGTGCCAGCAGCTTGGACCAGGGGTCACGAGAGACCCAGTACTTC | CASSLDQGSRETQYF
TRBJ2-1 | TRBD1 | TRBV29-1 | NA | TGCAGCGGCGAGCTGACAGGGGGTGAGCAGTTCTTC | CSGELTGGEQFF
TRBJ2-2 | TRBD2 | TRBV29-1 | NA | TGCAGCGTTGAAGTAGGACTAGCGGGAGGGTACGGGGAGCTGTTTTTT | CSVEVGLAGGYGELFF
TRBJ1-5 | NA | TRBV5-6 | many | TGTGCCAGCAGCTTGTTTGGGAGGGGGAACCAGCCCCAGCATTTT | CASSLFGRGNQPQHF
TRBJ2-7 | TRBD2 | TRBV25-1 | NA | TGTGCCAGCAGTGATCCCTCTAGCGGGCCCTACGAGCAGTACTTC | CASSDPSSGPYEQYF
TRBJ2-7 | NA | TRBV7-2 | few | TGTGCCAGCAGCTCTACACGGGCCTACGAGCAGTACTTC | CASSSTRAYEQYF
TRBJ2-1 | TRBD2 | TRBV5-1 | NA | TGCGCCAGCAGCATGACTAGCTTAGGTAACTACAATGAGCAGTTCTTC | CASSMTSLGNYNEQFF
TRBJ2-7 | TRBD1 | TRBV2 | NA | TGTGCCGGCTGCTCCGGGACAGGGGGCTACGAGCAGTACTTC | CAGCSGTGGYEQYF
TRBJ2-1 | TRBD2 | TRBV19 | NA | TGTGCCAGTAGCCTTGGGACTAGCCGAATCTCCTACAATGAGCAGTTCTTC | CASSLGTSRISYNEQFF
TRBJ1-2 | NA | TRBV5-6 | few | TGTGCCAGCAGCTTGTCAGGGGCAGACTATGGCTACACCTTC | CASSLSGADYGYTF
TRBJ2-1 | TRBD1 | TRBV27 | once | TGTGCCAGCAGTTCTCTCCTGACAGGGGGTTCCTACAATGAGCAGTTCTTC | CASSSLLTGGSYNEQFF
TRBJ1-2 | TRBD1 | TRBV4-3 | once | TGCGCCAGCAGCCAAGCTACAGGGGTAGGAGACTATGGCTACACCTTC | CASSQATGVGDYGYTF
TRBJ2-7 | NA | TRBV5-1 | NA | TGCGCCAGCAGCTTGCACAGCTCCTACGAGCAGTACTTC | CASSLHSSYEQYF
TRBJ2-5 | NA | TRBV5-1 | NA | TGCGCCAGCAGCTTGGGGGCTGATCAAGAGACCCAGTACTTC | CASSLGADQETQYF
TRBJ2-2 | NA | TRBV11-3 | NA | TGTGCCAGCAGCTTAGGTCCAGCGGCAGACCCCGGGGAGCTGTTTTTT | CASSLGPAADPGELFF